This T cell receptor beta chain appears in the sequencing data of a study of cytomegalovirus exposure and HLA in healthy donors. Findings and limits, study-wide: According to reports, the classifier identified cytomegalovirus status with high specificity and sensitivity. Some TCR beta chains (roughly 160 of them) were listed as cytomegalovirus-associated.

Points on this clone: Antigen unknown.

TCRdb keeps only in-frame clones here, not all; method: immunoSEQ multiplex PCR. This sample has over 150,000 clones, with roughly 96% found just once. In germline, CDR1 is MNHNS, CDR2 SASEGT. There are 14 residues in the CDR3. Deletions cut 7 bases from V and 2 bases from J, with 12 bases between. This TCR was sampled from a woman aged 18-29 years in good health and CMV-seronegative. The sample comprised PBMCs. This chain joins TRBV6-1 and TRBJ2-1; a possible D gene is TRBD1 (7 bases). CDR3 loop: CASMQGGPYNEQFF. The CDR3 DNA reads TGTGCCAGCATGCAGGGGGGCCCCTACAATGAGCAGTTCTTC.